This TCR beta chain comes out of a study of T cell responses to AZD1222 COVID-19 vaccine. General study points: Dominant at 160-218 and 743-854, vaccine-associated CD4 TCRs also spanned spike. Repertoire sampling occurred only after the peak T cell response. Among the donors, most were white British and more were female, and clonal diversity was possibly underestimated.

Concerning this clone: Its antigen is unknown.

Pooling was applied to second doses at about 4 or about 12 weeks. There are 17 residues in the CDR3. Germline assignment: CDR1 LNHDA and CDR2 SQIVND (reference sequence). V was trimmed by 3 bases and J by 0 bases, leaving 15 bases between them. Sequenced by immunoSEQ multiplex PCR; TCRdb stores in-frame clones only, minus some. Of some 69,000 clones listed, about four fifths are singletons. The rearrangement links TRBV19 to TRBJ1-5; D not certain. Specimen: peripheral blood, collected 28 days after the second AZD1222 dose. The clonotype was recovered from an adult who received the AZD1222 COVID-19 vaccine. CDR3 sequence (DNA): TGTGCCAGTAGTATTTCCCGCCGGGCCCATAGCAATCAGCCCCAGCATTTT. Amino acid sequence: CASSISRRAHSNQPQHF.